This entry features one TCR beta chain sequence. Its specificity is not known. TCR beta CDR3 amplification used RNA transcripts. Following a first-round RT-PCR that used HTBI primers, a second-round multiplex PCR was carried out. TCRdb fed the multiplex PCR reads into MiXCR, producing one record per CDR3 protein. The sample carries over 500,000 distinct CDR3 sequences, 20% to 25% recorded once. The sample is drawn from a study of Graves' ophthalmopathy and Graves' hyperthyroidism. Study-level points and caveats: From stable hyperthyroidism, ophthalmopathy was separated by a 13-signature model with 87.88% sensitivity and roughly 84% specificity. Among thyroid clonotypes expanded above 0.001 frequency, most also appeared in blood.

Excluded: other autoimmune disease, uncontrolled infection, pregnancy or lactation. Trimming took 6 bases from V and 6 from J; bases not matched to a gene: 4. The CDR3 runs to 13 residues. The germline gives CDR1 SNHLY, CDR2 FYNNEI. This sequence originates from a woman under 30 with stable Graves' hyperthyroidism. Some clones in this sample may be carry-over from other donors' samples. Sample: peripheral blood. The rearrangement links TRBV2 to TRBJ2-2; 7 bases map to TRBD1. The DNA of the CDR3 is TGTGCCAGCAGGGACAGGTCCTCCGGGGAGCTGTTTTTT. Protein product: CASRDRSSGELFF.